Following are 30 T cell receptor beta chains from one sample sequenced in a study of OX40 agonist ivuxolimab in advanced cancers. Libraries were built with the immunoSEQ multiplex PCR assay. TCRdb carries this immuneACCESS record with in-frame sequences only. Its versions omit some clonotypes, under half of them owing to an unresolved V gene in the studies checked, with the rest unexplained. This sample comprises roughly 120,000 clones, approximately 89% of them detected only once. About 0.25% of the sample rests with the top ten. Here the sequenced sample was CD4+ or CD8+ T cells sorted from blood, taken in a trial of the OX40 agonist ivuxolimab. The receptors come from an adult with an advanced solid tumor such as melanoma, head and neck, liver or kidney cancer.

The chain joins TRBV20-1 to TRBJ1-2; 8 bases are a match to TRBD1. Germline V CDR1 and CDR2: DFQATT, SNEGSKA (reference sequence). Trimming removed 6 bases from V and 10 bases from J; junction bases left unmatched: 4. This CDR3 is built from 10 residues. CDR3: CSAGQGDYTF. DNA for the CDR3: TGCAGTGCAGGACAGGGAGACTACACCTTC.

CDR3 amino acids: CASSMTGVGNTIYF. The CDR3 DNA reads TGTGCCAGCAGTATGACAGGGGTAGGAAACACCATATATTTT. This chain links TRBV6-5 with TRBJ1-3; 8 bases match TRBD1. Losses at the gene ends were 5 bases for V and 4 bases for J; bases not matched to a gene: 4. The CDR3 has 14 residues. Germline V gives CDR1 MNHEY, CDR2 SVGAGI.

The count of this clone is one. The chain has TRBV5-1 and TRBJ2-1; no definite D call. Trimming shortened V by 4 bases and J by 4 bases, and 12 bases separated the two germline ends. The CDR3 length is 14 residues. Looked up from germline, CDR1 is SGHRS and CDR2 is YFSETQ. The CDR3 DNA is TGCGCCAGCAGCCCTACACCAGTTTACAATGAGCAGTTCTTC. Translating gives CASSPTPVYNEQFF.

The chain links TRBV5-4 to TRBJ2-1; TRBD2 is a possible D gene (7 bases). Germline loops: CDR1 SGHNT, CDR2 YYREEE (reference sequence). The CDR3 covers 16 residues. V was pared by 4 bases and J by 6 bases, with 20 bases between. The CDR3 loop reads CASSPEEAGAFNEQFF. CDR3 bases: TGTGCCAGCAGCCCAGAAGAGGCGGGGGCATTCAATGAGCAGTTCTTC.

The chain carries TRBV6-1 and TRBJ1-2; D possibly corresponds to TRBD1 (5 bases). The CDR3 contains 15 residues. Trimming cost V 9 bases and J 4 bases, with 21 bases left between them. CDR1 is MNHNS, CDR2 SASEGT, per germline. In DNA, the CDR3 is TGTGCCAGTTATGGGACTTTCTCGCCCCTCTATGGCTACACCTTC. It yields the protein CASYGTFSPLYGYTF.

V gene TRBV5-4 combines with J gene TRBJ2-5; D gene unclear. Germline V lookup: CDR1 SGHNT, CDR2 YYREEE (reference sequence). This CDR3 has 14 amino acids. Trimming took 5 bases from V and 0 from J, leaving 11 bases between them. The chain's CDR3 is CASRGDYNQETQYF. The CDR3 DNA reads TGTGCCAGCAGAGGAGATTATAACCAAGAGACCCAGTACTTC.

This rearrangement joins TRBV5-1 to TRBJ1-5; D might be TRBD1 (5 bases). Germline CDR1 SGHRS, CDR2 YFSETQ. Trimming pared 2 bases from V and 6 bases from J, leaving 12 bases between. This CDR3 is 14 amino acids long. CDR3 residues: CASSFSGNGQPQHF. The CDR3 nucleotides are TGCGCCAGCAGCTTCTCAGGGAATGGTCAGCCCCAGCATTTT.

This clone came up many times. DNA for the CDR3: TGTGCCAGCAGGGGCCGAAAGGGTTCCTACGAGCAGTACTTC. Its translation: CASRGRKGSYEQYF. The rearrangement links TRBV6-5 to TRBJ2-7; no firm D call. Germline values: CDR1 MNHEY, CDR2 SVGAGI. This CDR3 has 14 residues. Between the trimmed V and J ends, which lost 6 bases and 1 base, there was a span of 13 bases.

This clone was detected once. In DNA, the CDR3 is TGTGCCAGCACCCGGACAAATTTGAACACTGAAGCTTTCTTT. This gives the protein CASTRTNLNTEAFF. The V and J genes are TRBV6-1 and TRBJ1-1, with D possibly being TRBD1 (5 bases). CDR1 MNHNS and CDR2 SASEGT come from the germline V gene. Trimming took off 7 bases at V and 0 bases at J, with 12 bases between the two ends. The CDR3 is 14 residues long.

Concerning this clone: At one end the junction does not follow the germline gene, possibly because of a read error. The genes are TRBV7-7 and TRBJ2-7; D is unresolved. Germline CDR1 SSHAT, CDR2 FNYEAQ (reference sequence). The length of the CDR3 is 14 residues. The CDR3 DNA reads TGTGCTAGCAGCCCCGGCAGACACAACTACGAGCAGTACTTC. Its translation is CASSPGRHNYEQYF.

The chain couples TRBV11-2 to TRBJ2-1; 9 bases fit TRBD2. The CDR3 loop spans 16 amino acids. Trimming cost V 5 bases and J 2 bases; bases outside gene matches: 7. Germline CDR1 is SGHAT and CDR2 is FQNNGV. The CDR3 here is CASSPFSGGPYNEQFF. The CDR3 coding sequence is TGTGCCAGCAGCCCCTTTAGCGGGGGACCCTACAATGAGCAGTTCTTC.

As DNA, the CDR3 is TGTGCCAGCAAAGACAGGGGGCACGAAAAACTGTTTTTT. This sequence encodes CASKDRGHEKLFF. J is TRBJ1-4 and V is TRBV2; 10 nucleotides align to TRBD1. Germline V lookup: CDR1 SNHLY, CDR2 FYNNEI. CDR3 size: 13 residues. Unmatched junction bases numbered 4, after V lost 7 bases and J lost 8 bases.

This chain joins TRBV7-3 and TRBJ2-2, with D possibly matching TRBD2 (5 bases). The CDR3 totals 14 residues. Trimming left V 2 bases short and J 6 bases short, with 10 bases between. Germline V gene sequence: CDR1 SGHTA, CDR2 FQGTGA. The DNA for the CDR3 is TGTGCCAGCAGCTTATTACTAGGGCCCGGGGAGCTGTTTTTT. Amino acids: CASSLLLGPGELFF.

The chain has TRBV9 and TRBJ2-2, with no clear D. This CDR3 region has 14 residues. CDR1 and CDR2 from the germline V gene are SGDLS and YYNGEE. Trimming took 1 base from V and 3 from J, leaving 7 bases between them. Here the CDR3 DNA reads TGTGCCAGCAGCGTATACGGAGACACCGGGGAGCTGTTTTTT. This sequence encodes CASSVYGDTGELFF.

This chain uses TRBV4-3 with TRBJ2-3, with 12 bases fitting TRBD2. Unmatched junction bases numbered 4, after V lost 2 bases and J lost 4 bases. The CDR3 runs to 16 residues. Germline assignment: CDR1 LGHNA and CDR2 YSLEER. CDR3 loop: CASSQRLAGAADTQYF. The CDR3 nucleotides are TGCGCCAGCAGCCAAAGACTAGCGGGAGCCGCAGATACGCAGTATTTT.

The chain employs TRBV25-1 and TRBJ1-1; D uncertain. CDR3 size: 14 residues. Germline CDR1 MGHDK, CDR2 SYGVNS. V gave up 2 bases and J gave up 4 bases, with 11 bases separating them. CDR3 protein: CASSESAGFTEAFF. CDR3 in DNA: TGTGCCAGCAGTGAAAGTGCTGGGTTCACTGAAGCTTTCTTT. Together with reference TRBV25-1 and TRBJ1-1, the CDR3 gives the full variable domain: EADIYQTPRYLVIGTGKKITLECSQTMGHDKMYWYQQDPGMELHLIHYSYGVNSTEKGDLSSESTVSRIRTEHFPLTLESARPSHTSQYLCASSESAGFTEAFFGQGTRLTVV.

In its sample, this clone was seen many times. The V and J genes are TRBV30 and TRBJ2-1; 10 nucleotides agree with TRBD2. V dropped 2 bases and J dropped 3; count of bases not matched to a gene: 13. The CDR3 runs to 18 residues. Germline CDR1 and CDR2: GTSNPN and SVGIG (reference sequence). CDR3 in amino acids: CAWSKIGLSGGDYNEQFF. The CDR3 bases are TGTGCCTGGAGTAAAATTGGATTGAGCGGGGGGGACTACAATGAGCAGTTCTTC.

As concerns this clone: The conserved phenylalanine or tryptophan normally closing the CDR3 is absent here, so this likely arose from a read error. The chain recombines TRBV5-4 with TRBJ1-6; maybe TRBD1 (5 bases). V lost 0 bases, J lost 3 bases, and 13 bases lay in between. The germline gives CDR1 SGHNT, CDR2 YYREEE (reference sequence). The CDR3 contains 17 residues. The CDR3 loop is CASSLVLGQGYNSPLHL. DNA for the CDR3: TGTGCCAGCAGCTTGGTCCTTGGGCAGGGCTATAATTCACCCCTCCACCTT.

This clone has just one count. The chain has TRBV25-1 and TRBJ2-1, with D possibly matching TRBD2 (6 bases). Germline loops: CDR1 MGHDK, CDR2 SYGVNS. The germline V and J ends were trimmed by 4 bases and 0 bases, with 10 bases remaining between them. The CDR3 is 15 amino acids. CDR3 amino acids: CASSGGVFSYNEQFF. The CDR3 DNA reads as TGTGCCAGCAGTGGGGGGGTTTTCTCCTACAATGAGCAGTTCTTC.

The chain employs TRBV28 and TRBJ1-3, with D tentatively TRBD1 (5 bases). Germline V CDR1 and CDR2: MDHEN, SYDVKM. V was pared by 2 bases and J by 3 bases, with 17 bases between. The CDR3 runs to 17 residues. CDR3 nucleotides: TGTGCCAGCAGTTTAGCTTTGGGGGGGGTCGGTGGAAACACCATATATTTT. Translated: CASSLALGGVGGNTIYF. Full variable domain (rest looked up from reference TRBV28 and TRBJ1-3): DVKVTQSSRYLVKRTGEKVFLECVQDMDHENMFWYRQDPGLGLRLIYFSYDVKMKEKGDIPEGYSVSREKKERFSLILESASTNQTSMYLCASSLALGGVGGNTIYFGEGSWLTVV.

The V call is TRBV5-1, the J call TRBJ2-3, with D unclear. Trimming removed 7 bases at V and 1 base at J, with 13 bases between. Germline CDR1 reads SGHRS; CDR2 reads YFSETQ. The CDR3 runs to 14 residues. This chain's CDR3 is CASAFGSGTDTQYF. The CDR3 DNA follows: TGCGCCAGCGCGTTCGGGTCTGGCACAGATACGCAGTATTTT.

V usage is TRBV19 and J usage is TRBJ2-1, with D perhaps TRBD1 (6 bases). Deletions cut 6 bases from V and 4 bases from J, with 16 bases between. The CDR3 covers 15 residues. Germline V gives CDR1 LNHDA, CDR2 SQIVND (reference sequence). The CDR3 is CASSRTATSYNEQFF. DNA of the CDR3: TGTGCCAGTAGCCGGACAGCTACTAGTTACAATGAGCAGTTCTTC.

The chain links TRBV10-3 to TRBJ2-3; 9 bases align to TRBD2. From germline, CDR1 is ENHRY and CDR2 SYGVKD. This CDR3 region has 14 residues. With 4 bases clipped from V and 7 bases from J, the junction kept 6 bases outside the gene matches. This chain's CDR3 is CAISGESGRNTQYF. The CDR3 region has the DNA TGTGCCATCAGTGGCGAAAGCGGGAGGAATACGCAGTATTTT.

The V gene is TRBV7-8, the J gene TRBJ1-2, with no clear D. The CDR3 extends over 14 amino acids. Germline V CDR1 and CDR2: SGHVS, FQNEAQ. V shed 8 bases and J shed 0 bases, with 13 bases lying between them. The CDR3 reads CASSLVSANYGYTF. CDR3 in DNA: TGTGCCAGCTCCCTCGTCAGCGCTAACTATGGCTACACCTTC.

This chain links TRBV18 with TRBJ1-6; TRBD1 might be the D (6 bases). Germline V gives CDR1 KGHSH, CDR2 LQKENI. The CDR3 spans 22 residues. V was shortened by 3 bases and J by 7 bases, with 34 bases between the two germline ends. The CDR3 protein is CASSPARGEAPKPTGRNSPLHF. Written as DNA, the CDR3 is TGTGCCAGCTCACCCGCACGTGGGGAAGCGCCGAAACCTACAGGGAGGAATTCACCCCTCCACTTT.

The rearrangement links TRBV4-2 to TRBJ2-1; 9 nucleotides agree with TRBD1. CDR3 length equals 15 residues. CDR1 is LGHNA and CDR2 is YNFKEQ in the germline V gene. V shed 2 bases, J shed 10 bases, and the junction held 9 bases outside the gene matches. CDR3 sequence (DNA): TGTGCCAGCAGCCAATCGGACAGGGGCCGGCGGGAGCAGTTCTTC. Translation: CASSQSDRGRREQFF.

V usage is TRBV5-1 and J usage is TRBJ1-4; D is possibly TRBD1 (5 bases). CDR3 size: 14 residues. Trimming stripped 4 bases from V and 4 bases from J, with 11 bases between. Germline lookup yields CDR1 SGHRS and CDR2 YFSETQ. The CDR3 region has the DNA TGCGCCAGCAGCGGGACGGATTATAATGAAAAACTGTTTTTT. Protein product: CASSGTDYNEKLFF.

The chain carries TRBV19 and TRBJ2-7; a possible D gene is TRBD1 (5 bases). The germline gives CDR1 LNHDA, CDR2 SQIVND (reference sequence). This CDR3 is built from 14 residues. With 7 bases removed from V and 3 bases from J, the gap between germline ends came to 16 bases. The CDR3 bases are TGTGCCAGTAAATCCCGGACAACCGACTACGAGCAGTACTTC. Translating gives CASKSRTTDYEQYF.

This chain uses TRBV28 with TRBJ2-7; D is uncertain. The V gene's germline CDR1 is MDHEN and CDR2 SYDVKM. The CDR3 loop spans 12 amino acids. The germline V and J ends were trimmed by 2 bases and 3 bases, with 5 bases remaining between them. For the CDR3, the DNA is TGTGCCAGCAGTTTACAGAGCTACGAGCAGTACTTC. Translation: CASSLQSYEQYF. Full variable domain (rest looked up from reference TRBV28 and TRBJ2-7): DVKVTQSSRYLVKRTGEKVFLECVQDMDHENMFWYRQDPGLGLRLIYFSYDVKMKEKGDIPEGYSVSREKKERFSLILESASTNQTSMYLCASSLQSYEQYFGPGTRLTVT.

The chain employs TRBV7-2 and TRBJ2-7; 10 positions match TRBD2. V lost 3 bases and J lost 4; bases outside the gene matches: 3. The CDR3 covers 14 residues. The germline V gene has CDR1 SGHTA and CDR2 FQGNSA. CDR3 amino acids: CASSFSSGGYEQYF. The CDR3 DNA sequence: TGTGCCAGCAGCTTTTCTAGCGGGGGATACGAGCAGTACTTC.